This T cell receptor (beta chain) was recovered during a study of blood T cell repertoires in COVID-19. Study context: PBMCs, B-cell-depleted T cells, or T cells were the source of the cDNA or gDNA that made up the material.

Generated by immunoSEQ multiplex PCR, the TCRdb table keeps only in-frame clones and is missing some. This sample yields about 190,000 clones, of which more than 60% are seen a single time; approximately 15% belongs to the top ten. This clonotype originated in a man aged 50 to 60 who had recovered from COVID-19. Sequenced: peripheral blood.

CDR3 sequence: CASSPETAFSGNTIYF. The CDR3 nucleotides are TGCGCCAGCAGCCCGGAGACAGCTTTCTCTGGAAACACCATATATTTT. The chain carries TRBV5-1 and TRBJ1-3; D possibly corresponds to TRBD1 (5 bases). Trimming shortened V by 4 bases and J by 0 bases, and 14 bases separated the two germline ends. The germline V gene encodes CDR1 SGHRS and CDR2 YFSETQ. This CDR3 region has 16 residues. The full variable domain, completed using reference TRBV5-1 and TRBJ1-3, is KAGVTQTPRYLIKTRGQQVTLSCSPISGHRSVSWYQQTPGQGLQFLFEYFSETQRNKGNFPGRFSGRQFSNSRSEMNVSTLELGDSALYLCASSPETAFSGNTIYFGEGSWLTVV.